Listed below are T cell receptor beta chains from one sample, sequenced in a study of shared clonotypes between healthy human individuals. The assay was immunoSEQ multiplex PCR, and TCRdb's table has in-frame clones only and misses some. The table records more than 850,000 clones, about 80% of them present only once. Material: memory CD4+ T cells from PBMCs. The receptor set was obtained from a young man in good health. Some clones in this sample may be carry-over from other donors' samples. Both conserved end residues are part of each CDR3. The order of the fields is CDR3 length, clone size, J gene, V gene, D gene, CDR3 protein, CDR3 DNA. D genes are given only for firm matches. Some rows mark clone size as missing; the rest say once, few, many or name a class of expanded clone.

CDR3 length: 16; clone size: .; J gene: TRBJ2-3; V gene: TRBV5-1; D gene: .; CDR3 protein: CASSLPGSAPVDTQYF; CDR3 DNA: TGCGCCAGCAGCTTGCCTGGGTCCGCCCCGGTAGATACGCAGTATTTT
CDR3 length: 14; clone size: .; J gene: TRBJ2-4; V gene: TRBV5-6; D gene: .; CDR3 protein: CASSQPDHKNIQYF; CDR3 DNA: TGTGCCAGCAGCCAACCGGACCACAAAAACATTCAGTACTTC
CDR3 length: 13; clone size: .; J gene: TRBJ1-5; V gene: TRBV5-8; D gene: .; CDR3 protein: CASSLGVNQPQHF; CDR3 DNA: TGTGCCAGCAGCTTGGGTGTGAATCAGCCCCAGCATTTT
CDR3 length: 12; clone size: .; J gene: TRBJ1-1; V gene: TRBV19; D gene: .; CDR3 protein: CASSMGPSVAFF; CDR3 DNA: TGTGCCAGTAGTATGGGGCCAAGTGTTGCTTTCTTT
CDR3 length: 15; clone size: .; J gene: TRBJ2-7; V gene: TRBV6-1; D gene: TRBD2; CDR3 protein: CASRGTSGLAYEQYF; CDR3 DNA: TGTGCCAGCAGGGGGACTAGCGGGCTGGCCTACGAGCAGTACTTC
CDR3 length: 16; clone size: .; J gene: TRBJ2-3; V gene: TRBV19; D gene: TRBD2; CDR3 protein: CASSRWAGLDTDTQYF; CDR3 DNA: TGTGCCAGTAGTAGATGGGCGGGACTAGACACAGATACGCAGTATTTT
CDR3 length: 16; clone size: once; J gene: TRBJ2-1; V gene: TRBV7-9; D gene: .; CDR3 protein: CASSLLRPSFVNEQFF; CDR3 DNA: TGTGCCAGCAGCTTACTTCGACCGTCCTTCGTCAATGAGCAGTTCTTC
CDR3 length: 12; clone size: few; J gene: TRBJ1-1; V gene: TRBV7-2; D gene: .; CDR3 protein: CASSFPNTEAFF; CDR3 DNA: TGTGCCAGCAGCTTCCCCAACACTGAAGCTTTCTTT
CDR3 length: 16; clone size: few; J gene: TRBJ2-4; V gene: TRBV15; D gene: .; CDR3 protein: CATSRDWRIQGNIQYF; CDR3 DNA: TGTGCCACCAGCAGAGATTGGAGGATACAGGGAAACATTCAGTACTTC
CDR3 length: 15; clone size: few; J gene: TRBJ2-7; V gene: TRBV5-1; D gene: TRBD1; CDR3 protein: CASSLAGQGFYEQYF; CDR3 DNA: TGCGCCAGCAGCTTGGCAGGACAGGGGTTCTACGAGCAGTACTTC
CDR3 length: 14; clone size: .; J gene: TRBJ2-1; V gene: TRBV5-1; D gene: TRBD2; CDR3 protein: CASSLGGIGVEQFF; CDR3 DNA: TGCGCCAGCAGCCTCGGGGGGATCGGTGTTGAGCAGTTCTTC
CDR3 length: 16; clone size: .; J gene: TRBJ2-3; V gene: TRBV11-3; D gene: TRBD2; CDR3 protein: CASSFAAGVGTDTQYF; CDR3 DNA: TGTGCCAGCAGCTTCGCTGCGGGAGTAGGCACAGATACGCAGTATTTT
CDR3 length: 14; clone size: .; J gene: TRBJ2-3; V gene: TRBV28; D gene: .; CDR3 protein: CASSGAVIADTQYF; CDR3 DNA: TGTGCCAGCAGTGGGGCGGTGATCGCGGATACGCAGTATTTT
CDR3 length: 15; clone size: .; J gene: TRBJ2-7; V gene: TRBV5-1; D gene: TRBD1; CDR3 protein: CASNLETGGRYEQYF; CDR3 DNA: TGCGCCAGCAACCTAGAGACAGGGGGTAGGTACGAGCAGTACTTC
CDR3 length: 14; clone size: .; J gene: TRBJ2-7; V gene: TRBV4-3; D gene: TRBD2; CDR3 protein: CASSLEAGVYEQYF; CDR3 DNA: TGCGCCAGCAGCCTTGAAGCGGGAGTCTACGAGCAGTACTTC
CDR3 length: 16; clone size: .; J gene: TRBJ2-2; V gene: TRBV9; D gene: .; CDR3 protein: CASSVAVLGGTGELFF; CDR3 DNA: TGTGCCAGCAGCGTAGCGGTTCTGGGGGGCACCGGGGAGCTGTTTTTT
CDR3 length: 14; clone size: few; J gene: TRBJ2-5; V gene: TRBV5-1; D gene: .; CDR3 protein: CASSFWTSQETQYF; CDR3 DNA: TGCGCCAGCAGCTTCTGGACATCCCAAGAGACCCAGTACTTC